These 3 T cell receptor beta chains share one sample of origin, sequenced in a study of cytomegalovirus exposure and HLA in healthy donors. A multiplex PCR was run with 60 Vbeta primers and 13 Jbeta primers. Libraries were prepared by immunoSEQ multiplex PCR; TCRdb keeps only in-frame clonotypes and omits some of them. The sample holds 100,000 to 150,000 clones, about 80% seen once. Sequences were obtained from PBMCs. The receptors here all came from a man aged 35 to 55 in good health and CMV-seronegative.

V and J are TRBV2 and TRBJ2-3, with D perhaps matching TRBD2 (6 bases). The V end lost 3 bases, the J end lost 2 bases, and 21 bases lay between the germline ends. Germline lookup yields CDR1 SNHLY and CDR2 FYNNEI. The CDR3 length is 18 residues. CDR3 loop: CASSDSIQSGGYTDTQYF. In DNA form, the CDR3 reads TGTGCCAGCAGTGATTCAATACAGTCTGGGGGGTACACAGATACGCAGTATTTT.

The genes are TRBV6-6 and TRBJ2-5; the match to TRBD1 covers 7 bases. Gene TRBJ2-7 matches the end of the DNA better, so the J call may be wrong. CDR1 and CDR2 from the germline V gene are MNHNY and SVGAGI (reference sequence). CDR3 length: 15 amino acids. Here the CDR3 DNA reads TGTGCCAGCAGTTACGGTCAGGGACAGTCCTACGAGCAGTACTTC. It yields the protein CASSYGQGQSYEQYF.

The chain recombines TRBV7-9 with TRBJ2-7; no reliable D call. CDR1 and CDR2 from the germline V gene are SEHNR and FQNEAQ (reference sequence). The CDR3 spans 14 residues. V was cut by 2 bases and J by 2 bases, with 10 bases left in between. This CDR3 is CASSLYAGTYEQYF. DNA of the CDR3: TGTGCCAGCAGCTTATACGCAGGAACCTACGAGCAGTACTTC.